A few counts support the clone carrying this T cell receptor (beta chain). The antigen is undetermined. This sample stems from a study of CD8 T cells in ankylosing spondylitis. Study-wide results and limits: CD8+ cells made up the disease-linked clones, which were relatively rare in peripheral blood. There was reportedly significant enrichment of clones that were disease-linked in matched ankylosing spondylitis synovial fluid. Some of these motif variants have turned up before, in reports on reactive arthritis synovial fluid and blood.

After removal of 4 bases from V and 4 bases from J, the junction contained 7 bases not matched to a gene. The CDR3 is made up of 15 amino acids. In germline, CDR1 is SGHTA, CDR2 FQGNSA. In making TCR beta libraries, quantitative 5'-RACE with molecular barcodes was used. TCRdb re-analysed the 5' RACE reads in MiXCR, keeping a single row per CDR3 protein. Of about 260,000 distinct CDR3 sequences listed, 15% to 25% were seen once; the top ten hold roughly 7.3%. This clonotype was sampled from a male donor with ankylosing spondylitis or in good health (not recorded which). V and J are TRBV7-2 and TRBJ2-1; 7 bases map to TRBD2. Sequenced: blood, either unsorted or a sorted T cell fraction (not recorded which). The CDR3 sequence is CASSSAGEQYNEQFF. Written as DNA, the CDR3 is TGTGCCAGCAGCTCCGCGGGAGAGCAGTACAATGAGCAGTTCTTC.